This passage covers 28 T cell receptor beta chains from one sample sequenced in a study of response to subunit inactivated influenza vaccine. TCRdb processed the RT-PCR reads anew with MiXCR; each CDR3 protein has one entry. The data hold fewer than 650,000 distinct CDR3 sequences, with approximately 12% observed a single time. The starting material was PBMCs from blood, obtained about 40 days after vaccination. Source of these receptors: a man between 45 and 60 years old who received an inactivated influenza vaccine.

This clonotype was picked up a small number of times. This chain uses TRBV4-2 with TRBJ2-3; 13 bases are a match to TRBD2. CDR3 size: 17 residues. V trimming: 3 bases; J trimming: 3 bases; junction bases outside the gene matches: 6. The germline CDR1 and CDR2 sequences are LGHNA and YNFKEQ. CDR3 sequence: CASSQARTSGRTDTQYF. For the CDR3, the DNA is TGTGCCAGCAGCCAGGCCCGGACTAGCGGGAGAACAGATACGCAGTATTTT.

The table lists this clonotype with many counts. The V and J genes are TRBV12-3 or TRBV12-4 and TRBJ1-2; possible D gene TRBD1, 5 bases. Trimming shortened V by 1 base and J by 5 bases, and 11 bases separated the two germline ends. The CDR3 totals 14 residues. The CDR3 DNA sequence: TGTGCCAGCAGTTTAGAGGGGACGGCTTATGGCTACACCTTC. It codes for CASSLEGTAYGYTF.

The table lists this clonotype with a few counts. The chain carries TRBV12-3 or TRBV12-4 and TRBJ2-7; weak D call: TRBD1 (6 bases). The CDR3 is 14 residues long. V was shortened by 4 bases and J by 6 bases, with 16 bases between the two germline ends. The DNA for the CDR3 is TGTGCCAGCAGTTCGGACAGCCGGGATTCCGAGCAGTACTTC. It codes for CASSSDSRDSEQYF.

In this sample, this clonotype turned up a few times. The chain is built from TRBV20-1 and TRBJ1-5, with D hard to call. Per germline, CDR1 DFQATT and CDR2 SNEGSKA (reference sequence). V lost 0 bases to trimming and J lost 5 bases, with 8 bases between them. This CDR3 is 13 amino acids long. The CDR3, as DNA: TGCAGTGCTAGAGAAGAGCAGGATCAGCCCCAGCATTTT. This sequence encodes CSAREEQDQPQHF.

There are many counts of this clonotype. This chain links TRBV29-1 with TRBJ2-4, with TRBD2 as a possible D gene (6 bases). Germline CDR1 SQVTM, CDR2 ANQGSEA. With 6 bases removed from V and 7 bases from J, the gap between germline ends came to 16 bases. This CDR3 spans 13 amino acids. This CDR3 is CSVRSPRENIQYF. CDR3 coding DNA: TGCAGCGTCCGGTCCCCCCGGGAGAACATTCAGTACTTC.

This clonotype was recorded at least ten times. The V gene is TRBV20-1, the J gene TRBJ1-1; 9 bases align to TRBD1. V dropped 3 bases and J dropped 2; count of bases not matched to a gene: 7. From germline, CDR1 is DFQATT and CDR2 SNEGSKA (reference sequence). This CDR3 has 15 amino acids. CDR3 protein: CSARDRGRLNTEAFF. CDR3 DNA: TGCAGTGCTAGGGACAGGGGACGATTAAACACTGAAGCTTTCTTT.

The gene calls are TRBV20-1 and TRBJ2-2; the D is unclear. The V end lost 2 bases, the J end lost 7 bases, and 17 bases lay between the germline ends. Per the germline V gene, CDR1 is DFQATT and CDR2 is SNEGSKA (reference sequence). This CDR3 region has 15 residues. CDR3 DNA sequence: TGCAGTGCTAGAAAACTCGTGGCGAATGACGGGGAGCTGTTTTTT. This encodes CSARKLVANDGELFF.

This clonotype came up a few times. Here the CDR3 reads CASRTRDRETNEQFF. The CDR3 nucleotides read TGTGCCAGCAGGACTCGGGACCGCGAGACCAATGAGCAGTTCTTC. The rearrangement uses TRBV11-3 and TRBJ2-1, with D possibly called TRBD1 or TRBD2 (5 bases each). CDR1 SGHNT and CDR2 YENEEA come from the germline V gene. Trimming took 6 bases from V and 6 from J, leaving 18 bases between them. CDR3 length: 15 amino acids.

The rearrangement joins TRBV5-1 to TRBJ2-1; 10 bases are a match to TRBD2. Germline lookup yields CDR1 SGHRS and CDR2 YFSETQ. The V gene end was trimmed by 1 base and the J gene end by 5 bases; junction bases not matched to a gene: 6. The CDR3 contains 16 residues. As DNA, the CDR3 is TGCGCCAGCAGCTTGCAGCCTAGCGGGGGACACAATGAGCAGTTCTTC. Translation: CASSLQPSGGHNEQFF.

This clonotype has ten or more counts. The chain couples TRBV10-3 to TRBJ2-7; a weak D match, TRBD1 (5 bases). The germline V gene has CDR1 ENHRY and CDR2 SYGVKD. V dropped 2 bases and J dropped 5 bases, with 10 bases sitting between them. This CDR3 spans 13 amino acids. CDR3 protein: CAISETGPNEQYF. CDR3 DNA: TGTGCCATCAGTGAGACAGGCCCCAACGAGCAGTACTTC.

This clonotype has only a few counts. V is TRBV20-1 and J is TRBJ2-7; no firm D call. The CDR3 runs 13 residues. Per germline, CDR1 DFQATT and CDR2 SNEGSKA (reference sequence). CDR3 bases: TGCAGCTTTAGTGCAACTCCGGCCTACGAGCAGTACTTC. It translates to CSFSATPAYEQYF.

This clonotype appeared a few times. The CDR3 DNA reads TGTGCCAGCACGCTCGGACTACCTTCCTACGAGCAGTACTTC. Residues: CASTLGLPSYEQYF. The chain carries TRBV28 and TRBJ2-7; possible D gene TRBD2, 6 bases. Trimming shortened V by 7 bases and J by 1 base, and 14 bases separated the two germline ends. Per the germline V gene, CDR1 is MDHEN and CDR2 is SYDVKM. The CDR3 has 14 amino acids.

This clonotype was detected once. CDR3 bases: TGTGCCAGCAGTTTAACAGGCACAGGGGAGACCCAGTACTTC. It yields the protein CASSLTGTGETQYF. The V call is TRBV27, the J call TRBJ2-5; maybe TRBD1 (6 bases). CDR3 length: 14 amino acids. Trimming cost V 2 bases and J 5 bases, with 12 bases left between them. The germline V gene encodes CDR1 MNHEY and CDR2 SMNVEV (reference sequence).

This chain links TRBV28 with TRBJ2-7; D is unresolved. Germline V gives CDR1 MDHEN, CDR2 SYDVKM. The CDR3 has 11 amino acids. Trimming stripped 1 base from V and 6 bases from J, with 4 bases between. CDR3 DNA: TGTGCCAGCAGTTTATCGAGCGAGCAGTACTTC. Residues: CASSLSSEQYF.

This clonotype has only a few counts. The chain uses TRBV20-1 and TRBJ1-5; the D gene is possibly TRBD1 (6 bases). The CDR3 has 15 residues. Trimming pared 6 bases from V and 0 bases from J, leaving 15 bases between. Germline lookup yields CDR1 DFQATT and CDR2 SNEGSKA (reference sequence). CDR3 sequence (DNA): TGCAGTGCCGAGACAGGTTTTTATAGCAATCAGCCCCAGCATTTT. Amino acid sequence: CSAETGFYSNQPQHF.

This clonotype was detected only a few times. The chain carries TRBV20-1 and TRBJ1-1; maybe TRBD1 (6 bases). Germline V gene data show CDR1 as DFQATT and CDR2 as SNEGSKA (reference sequence). V was cut by 4 bases and J by 5 bases, with 8 bases left in between. This CDR3 has 11 residues. This CDR3 is CSAIRGTEAFF. The CDR3, as DNA: TGCAGTGCTATCAGGGGTACTGAAGCTTTCTTT.

The chain couples TRBV10-3 to TRBJ2-7; 9 bases fit TRBD1. The CDR3 totals 16 residues. Per germline, CDR1 ENHRY and CDR2 SYGVKD. The ends lost 4 bases at V and 1 base at J; junction bases unmatched: 8. Here the CDR3 reads CAISGKPGTGSYEQYF. DNA of the CDR3: TGTGCCATCAGTGGGAAGCCCGGGACAGGGTCCTACGAGCAGTACTTC.

This chain uses TRBV19 with TRBJ2-3; perhaps TRBD2 as D (7 bases). Trimming stripped 2 bases from V and 0 bases from J, with 15 bases between. CDR1 is LNHDA and CDR2 is SQIVND in the germline V gene (reference sequence). The CDR3 length is 17 residues. The CDR3 loop is CASSIFAGALSTDTQYF. The CDR3 DNA reads TGTGCCAGTAGTATATTCGCGGGGGCGCTCAGCACAGATACGCAGTATTTT.

This clonotype was detected only a few times. V usage is TRBV2 and J usage is TRBJ2-7; D remains ambiguous. Trimming took off 6 bases at V and 2 bases at J, with 14 bases between the two ends. The CDR3 spans 14 residues. Germline CDR1 is SNHLY and CDR2 is FYNNEI. The CDR3 DNA reads TGTGCCAGCAGCTCCCACACCGGACCCTACGAGCAGTACTTC. Its translation is CASSSHTGPYEQYF.

This clonotype turned up a few times. The CDR3 DNA is TGCAGTGCTAGGGGGACCATAGACGCCTACGAGCAGTACTTC. Translating it yields CSARGTIDAYEQYF. The V and J genes are TRBV20-1 and TRBJ2-7, with D perhaps TRBD1 or TRBD2 (5 bases each). The CDR3 totals 14 residues. The V and J ends lost 3 bases and 2 bases respectively, with 14 bases between them. The V gene's germline CDR1 is DFQATT and CDR2 SNEGSKA (reference sequence).

The chain has TRBV4-2 and TRBJ2-5, with TRBD1 matching 7 bases. The ends lost 1 base at V and 2 bases at J; junction bases unmatched: 7. CDR1 is LGHNA, CDR2 YNFKEQ, per germline. The CDR3 is made up of 16 amino acids. CDR3 sequence: CASSQAGTVNQETQYF. Written as DNA, the CDR3 is TGTGCCAGCAGCCAAGCTGGGACAGTGAATCAAGAGACCCAGTACTTC.

This sequence joins TRBV7-2 and TRBJ2-5, with TRBD2 identical over 12 bases. Germline lookup yields CDR1 SGHTA and CDR2 FQGNSA. CDR3 length: 16 residues. V dropped 0 bases and J dropped 9; count of bases not matched to a gene: 8. CDR3 sequence: CASSLALRTSGGSQYF. Here the CDR3 DNA reads TGTGCCAGCAGCTTAGCGCTCAGAACTAGCGGGGGGTCCCAGTACTTC. The full variable domain, rest sourced from reference TRBV7-2 and TRBJ2-5, is GAGVSQSPSNKVTEKGKDVELRCDPISGHTALYWYRQSLGQGLEFLIYFQGNSAPDKSGLPSDRFSAERTGGSVSTLTIQRTQQEDSAVYLCASSLALRTSGGSQYFGPGTRLLVL.

Only one count was recorded for this clonotype. The chain uses TRBV4-2 and TRBJ2-3; TRBD1 aligns across 10 bases. V was pared by 1 base and J by 5 bases, with 6 bases of the junction left unmatched. Germline-derived CDR1 and CDR2 are LGHNA and YNFKEQ. The CDR3 has 16 amino acids. CDR3: CASSQGGTGEGDTQYF. CDR3 coding DNA: TGTGCCAGCAGCCAAGGGGGGACAGGGGAGGGAGATACGCAGTATTTT.

In this sample, this clonotype turned up a few times. The chain joins TRBV7-9 to TRBJ1-1, with TRBD1 identical over 7 bases. CDR1 SEHNR and CDR2 FQNEAQ come from the germline V gene (reference sequence). The CDR3 has 14 residues. V dropped 3 bases and J dropped 3; count of bases not matched to a gene: 4. The CDR3 sequence is CASSFGDRDTEAFF. Here the CDR3 DNA reads TGTGCCAGCAGCTTCGGAGACAGGGACACTGAAGCTTTCTTT.

This clonotype was counted at least ten times. This chain connects TRBV7-6 to TRBJ2-2, with 7 positions matching TRBD1. Trimming at V came to 5 bases and at J to 5 bases, leaving 5 bases not matched to a gene. The germline gives CDR1 SGHVS, CDR2 FNYEAQ. The CDR3 runs 14 residues. The CDR3 region is CASSRKQGTGELFF. The CDR3 DNA reads as TGTGCCAGCAGCCGAAAACAGGGGACCGGGGAGCTGTTTTTT. The variable domain in full, with the rest retrieved from reference TRBV7-6 and TRBJ2-2, is GAGVSQSPRYKVTKRGQDVALRCDPISGHVSLYWYRQALGQGPEFLTYFNYEAQQDKSGLPNDRFSAERPEGSISTLTIQRTEQRDSAMYRCASSRKQGTGELFFGEGSRLTVL.

The gene calls are TRBV5-6 and TRBJ2-6, with 8 nucleotides matching TRBD1. Trimming took 0 bases from V and 0 from J; bases not matched to a gene: 8. The CDR3 is 19 amino acids. Germline V gene lookup returns CDR1 SGHDT and CDR2 YYEEEE. The CDR3 region is CASSLVSDRGSSGANVLTF. The CDR3, as DNA: TGTGCCAGCAGCTTGGTGAGTGACAGGGGCAGCTCTGGGGCCAACGTCCTGACTTTC.

This chain uses TRBV12-3 or TRBV12-4 with TRBJ2-5, with 8 positions matching TRBD1. Losses at the gene ends were 4 bases for V and 4 bases for J; bases not matched to a gene: 8. The CDR3 totals 15 residues. The CDR3 region is CASSWAGQGGETQYF. For the CDR3, the DNA is TGTGCCAGCAGTTGGGCCGGACAGGGAGGAGAGACCCAGTACTTC.

The chain recombines TRBV7-9 with TRBJ2-3, with TRBD2 matching over 8 bases. This CDR3 region has 14 residues. J gave up 5 bases and V 1 base, and 2 bases lay outside the gene matches. CDR1 is SEHNR and CDR2 is FQNEAQ in the germline V gene (reference sequence). The CDR3 protein is CASSLGAGVDTQYF. The CDR3 DNA sequence: TGTGCCAGCAGCTTAGGAGCGGGAGTAGATACGCAGTATTTT.